The clone carrying this T cell receptor beta chain was seen a single time. Germline V CDR1 and CDR2: SQVTM, ANQGSEA. This CDR3 comprises 12 residues. V shed 6 bases, J shed 4 bases, and the junction held 1 base outside the gene matches. These data are taken from a study of blood T cell repertoires in COVID-19. Study as a whole: COVID-19 samples from acute and convalescent phases originated in the United States, Italy and Spain.

TCRdb keeps only in-frame clones here, not all; method: immunoSEQ multiplex PCR. The top ten clones hold around 1.3% of a sample with about 62,000 clones, roughly 90% of them seen once. The rearrangement joins TRBV29-1 to TRBJ2-7; 12 bases agree with TRBD1. The specimen was peripheral blood. The TCR originated in a woman aged 80 or older with acute or convalescent COVID-19. CDR3 in DNA: TGCAGCGTGGGACAGGGGGCTTACGAGCAGTACTTC. This gives the protein CSVGQGAYEQYF.